Presented here are 27 T cell receptor beta chains from one specimen sequenced in a study of cytomegalovirus exposure and HLA in healthy donors. PCR was performed using 60 Vbeta and 13 Jbeta primers. Using immunoSEQ multiplex PCR, the repertoire was profiled, and TCRdb retains in-frame clones only, with some absent. The sample shows 90,000 to 150,000 clones, approximately 80% of them seen only once. The sample was PBMCs. The receptors derive from a man aged 45 to 65 in good health and CMV-seropositive.

In its sample, this clone was seen once. The CDR3 DNA sequence: TGTGCCAGCAGCGTAGCATTCCAAGAGACCCAGTACTTC. Protein: CASSVAFQETQYF. The rearrangement links TRBV9 to TRBJ2-5; D remains ambiguous. Germline-derived CDR1 and CDR2 are SGDLS and YYNGEE. V lost 0 bases to trimming and J lost 1 base, with 4 bases between them. The CDR3 is 13 amino acids.

The chain has TRBV4-1 and TRBJ2-3, with TRBD2 as a possible D gene (6 bases). The CDR3 runs to 15 residues. Germline V lookup: CDR1 MGHRA, CDR2 YSYEKL. V shed 0 bases and J shed 2 bases, with 9 bases lying between them. Written as DNA, the CDR3 is TGCGCCAGCAGCCAAGAGCCGGGAGTCACAGATACGCAGTATTTT. This encodes CASSQEPGVTDTQYF.

The chain is built from TRBV2 and TRBJ1-2; 10 bases match TRBD1. This CDR3 is built from 13 residues. Germline loops: CDR1 SNHLY, CDR2 FYNNEI. The V gene end was trimmed by 6 bases and the J gene end by 6 bases; junction bases not matched to a gene: 4. The CDR3 nucleotides are TGTGCCAGCAGGGGGACAGGGGATCATGGCTACACCTTC. It specifies CASRGTGDHGYTF.

The CDR3 region is CASSVGMGGPMQETQYF. The DNA of the CDR3 is TGTGCCAGCAGCGTGGGGATGGGGGGACCGATGCAAGAGACCCAGTACTTC. The genes are TRBV9 and TRBJ2-5; D perhaps matches TRBD2 (6 bases). V lost 2 bases to trimming and J lost 2 bases, with 19 bases between them. This CDR3 spans 17 amino acids. Germline V gene sequence: CDR1 SGDLS, CDR2 YYNGEE.

The J gene is TRBJ2-1, the V gene TRBV2; D is perhaps TRBD2 (5 bases). CDR3 length: 12 amino acids. CDR1 and CDR2 (germline): SNHLY, FYNNEI. V was shortened by 7 bases and J by 14 bases, with 18 bases between the two germline ends. The CDR3 coding sequence is TGTGCCAGCAAGCCCCGTCGAGGGAAAAAGTTCTTC. It encodes CASKPRRGKKFF.

The rearrangement links TRBV28 to TRBJ1-1; 8 bases align to TRBD1. Germline CDR1 is MDHEN and CDR2 is SYDVKM. The CDR3 loop spans 16 amino acids. Trimming cost V 6 bases and J 7 bases; bases outside gene matches: 16. The CDR3 DNA reads as TGTGCCAGCAGGAGTCCGGGACAGGCACTAGTGAGTGAAGCTTTCTTT. This translates into CASRSPGQALVSEAFF.

This chain links TRBV7-9 with TRBJ2-7; TRBD1 aligns across 10 bases. CDR1 is SEHNR and CDR2 is FQNEAQ in the germline V gene (reference sequence). Losses at the gene ends were 5 bases for V and 6 bases for J; bases not matched to a gene: 10. The CDR3 spans 15 residues. The CDR3 region is CASSPGTGVPGEQYF. Written as DNA, the CDR3 is TGTGCCAGCAGCCCCGGGACAGGGGTCCCCGGCGAGCAGTACTTC.

This chain joins TRBV5-1 and TRBJ1-1, with 8 bases fitting TRBD1. The CDR3 runs 15 residues. CDR1 and CDR2 from the germline V gene are SGHRS and YFSETQ. The V and J ends lost 3 bases and 1 base, in that order; junction bases with no gene match: 5. CDR3 in DNA: TGCGCCAGCAGCTCGGGCAGGGGGCCGAACACTGAAGCTTTCTTT. Translated, it gives CASSSGRGPNTEAFF.

This clone was found once. V usage is TRBV6-1 and J usage is TRBJ2-2; D not certain. Germline assignment: CDR1 MNHNS and CDR2 SASEGT. V lost 2 bases and J lost 5, with 6 bases in between. The CDR3 is 13 residues long. The CDR3 nucleotides are TGTGCCAGCAGTGAAATCCTGACCGGGGAGCTGTTTTTT. It codes for CASSEILTGELFF.

The rearrangement joins TRBV4-3 to TRBJ2-7; 9 positions match TRBD2. The CDR3 is 17 amino acids. J was trimmed by 5 bases and V by 1 base; bases with no gene match: 12. The V gene's germline CDR1 is LGHNA and CDR2 YSLEER. CDR3 DNA sequence: TGCGCCAGCAGCCAAGGTCGGGTAGCGGGAGTAGGCCACGAGCAGTACTTC. Encoded protein: CASSQGRVAGVGHEQYF.

V and J are TRBV7-8 and TRBJ1-5; 9 bases match TRBD1. V was clipped by 5 bases and J by 7 bases; unmatched bases: 6. CDR1 and CDR2 from the germline V gene are SGHVS and FQNEAQ. This CDR3 is 14 amino acids long. CDR3 nucleotides: TGTGCCAGCAGCAGGGACAGGGAAAGACAGCCCCAGCATTTT. Translating it yields CASSRDRERQPQHF.

This clone was seen once. The chain carries TRBV5-5 and TRBJ2-6; 12 bases are shared with TRBD1. The trim removed 4 bases at V and 2 bases at J, leaving 4 bases unmatched. Germline V gene sequence: CDR1 SGHKS, CDR2 YYEKEE (reference sequence). The CDR3 totals 17 residues. The CDR3 spells CASSPRDRGPGANVLTF. In DNA form, the CDR3 reads TGTGCCAGCAGCCCCCGGGACAGGGGGCCTGGGGCCAACGTCCTGACTTTC.

The chain uses TRBV7-2 and TRBJ1-2, with 10 bases identical to TRBD1. The CDR3 covers 19 residues. Trimming removed 2 bases from V and 2 bases from J; junction bases left unmatched: 14. Germline assignment: CDR1 SGHTA and CDR2 FQGNSA. The CDR3 DNA sequence: TGTGCCAGCAGCTTACCCCGCCGGACAGGGGGTGGAATCAACTATGGCTACACCTTC. Translated, it gives CASSLPRRTGGGINYGYTF.

This clone was counted a single time. The genes are TRBV5-1 and TRBJ1-6; 9 bases agree with TRBD1. The CDR3 is 14 amino acids. Germline loops: CDR1 SGHRS, CDR2 YFSETQ. V was clipped by 5 bases and J by 6 bases; unmatched bases: 3. CDR3 bases: TGCGCCAGCAGGCAGGGACAGGGTAATTCACCCCTCCACTTT. This codes for CASRQGQGNSPLHF.

The chain joins TRBV2 to TRBJ1-5; D gene ambiguous. Trimming left V 8 bases short and J 2 bases short, with 10 bases between. This CDR3 contains 13 residues. Germline V CDR1 and CDR2: SNHLY, FYNNEI. As DNA, the CDR3 is TGTGCCAGCGGGCCAGACGGCAATCAGCCCCAGCATTTT. Its translation is CASGPDGNQPQHF.

This rearrangement joins TRBV9 to TRBJ1-1; D is possibly TRBD1 (5 bases). The germline V and J ends were trimmed by 1 base and 1 base, with 11 bases remaining between them. The CDR3 is 15 amino acids. CDR1 and CDR2 from the germline V gene are SGDLS and YYNGEE. DNA of the CDR3: TGTGCCAGCAGCGTAACGGCAGGGAAGAACACTGAAGCTTTCTTT. This sequence encodes CASSVTAGKNTEAFF.

The CDR3 here is CAISESASGSGQETQYF. The CDR3 region has the DNA TGTGCCATCAGTGAGTCTGCTAGCGGGAGTGGTCAAGAGACCCAGTACTTC. The gene calls are TRBV10-3 and TRBJ2-5; TRBD2 agrees at 10 bases. J was trimmed by 2 bases and V by 0 bases; bases with no gene match: 6. The germline gives CDR1 ENHRY, CDR2 SYGVKD. This CDR3 has 17 residues.

The chain links TRBV4-2 to TRBJ2-2; D gene unclear. The germline V gene encodes CDR1 LGHNA and CDR2 YNFKEQ. V lost 0 bases and J 7 bases, leaving 6 bases between the germline ends. The CDR3 sequence is 13 residues long. This CDR3 is CASSQDPNGELFF. CDR3 coding DNA: TGTGCCAGCAGCCAAGATCCTAACGGGGAGCTGTTTTTT.

The genes are TRBV7-2 and TRBJ2-5, with 9 bases fitting TRBD2. The CDR3 covers 17 residues. V shed 4 bases, J shed 4 bases, and the junction held 13 bases outside the gene matches. Germline-derived CDR1 and CDR2 are SGHTA and FQGNSA. CDR3 in DNA: TGTGCCAGCAGCTCCAGGGCTGGGCGGGAGGGCGGAGAGACCCAGTACTTC. This translates into CASSSRAGREGGETQYF.

The chain is built from TRBV28 and TRBJ1-5, with 8 bases aligning to TRBD1. J lost 7 bases, V lost 5 bases, and 7 bases had no gene match. The CDR3 is 14 residues long. Germline CDR1 MDHEN, CDR2 SYDVKM. The CDR3 coding sequence is TGTGCCAGCAGTCCCAGGGGGCTCGGACAGCCCCAGCATTTT. It specifies CASSPRGLGQPQHF.

The chain links TRBV2 to TRBJ1-4; D uncertain. Germline V gene sequence: CDR1 SNHLY, CDR2 FYNNEI. V was shortened by 6 bases and J by 4 bases, with 12 bases between the two germline ends. The CDR3 is made up of 14 amino acids. DNA for the CDR3: TGTGCCAGCAGAGTTACAGCCCTTAATGAAAAACTGTTTTTT. Its translation is CASRVTALNEKLFF.

The V gene is TRBV5-1, the J gene TRBJ1-5; a possible D gene is TRBD1 (6 bases). Germline-derived CDR1 and CDR2 are SGHRS and YFSETQ. Deletions cut 2 bases from V and 7 bases from J, with 10 bases between. The CDR3 sequence is 13 residues long. CDR3 in amino acids: CASSFRGEQPQHF. The CDR3 coding sequence is TGCGCCAGCAGCTTCAGGGGTGAGCAGCCCCAGCATTTT.

The rearrangement links TRBV10-1 to TRBJ1-1; 7 positions agree with TRBD1. This CDR3 spans 15 amino acids. Looked up from germline, CDR1 is WNHNN and CDR2 is SYGVQD (reference sequence). V dropped 9 bases and J dropped 2; count of bases not matched to a gene: 12. CDR3 DNA: TGCGCCAGTTCAAGGGACAGTGGGATTAACACTGAAGCTTTCTTT. It is translated as CASSRDSGINTEAFF.

Many counts were recorded for this clone. The chain recombines TRBV2 with TRBJ1-5, with a possible D match to TRBD1 (6 bases). In germline, CDR1 is SNHLY, CDR2 FYNNEI. The CDR3 has 13 amino acids. V was trimmed by 6 bases and J by 7 bases, leaving 13 bases between them. CDR3: CASRQGLQQPQHF. Here the CDR3 DNA reads TGTGCCAGCAGACAGGGCCTACAGCAGCCCCAGCATTTT.

V and J are TRBV5-1 and TRBJ2-5; TRBD2 agrees at 8 bases. The end of the DNA fits TRBJ2-7 better, so the J call may be wrong. Per the germline V gene, CDR1 is SGHRS and CDR2 is YFSETQ. This CDR3 spans 15 amino acids. CDR3: CASSLAGGQSYEQYF. The CDR3 DNA reads as TGCGCCAGCAGCTTGGCGGGAGGGCAGTCCTACGAGCAGTACTTC.

The table lists this clone with a few counts. This chain links TRBV2 with TRBJ1-6; TRBD1 agrees at 7 bases. This CDR3 spans 13 amino acids. The J segment lost 7 bases and the V segment lost 4 bases, leaving 1 base of the junction unmatched. Germline V gene sequence: CDR1 SNHLY, CDR2 FYNNEI. The CDR3 nucleotides read TGTGCCAGCAGTGGGGACAGCAATTCACCCCTCCACTTT. It encodes CASSGDSNSPLHF. The full variable domain, completed using reference TRBV2 and TRBJ1-6, is EPEVTQTPSHQVTQMGQEVILRCVPISNHLYFYWYRQILGQKVEFLVSFYNNEISEKSEIFDDQFSVERPDGSNFTLKIRSTKLEDSAMYFCASSGDSNSPLHFGNGTRLTVT.

The J gene is TRBJ2-3, the V gene TRBV10-3, with TRBD1 identical over 8 bases. Germline trimming cut 10 bases from V and 3 bases from J; bases unmatched to any gene: 12. From germline, CDR1 is ENHRY and CDR2 SYGVKD. This CDR3 has 15 amino acids. The CDR3 nucleotides are TGTGCCACCTTGGACAGGGAAGGTGGTACAGATACGCAGTATTTT. It yields the protein CATLDREGGTDTQYF.